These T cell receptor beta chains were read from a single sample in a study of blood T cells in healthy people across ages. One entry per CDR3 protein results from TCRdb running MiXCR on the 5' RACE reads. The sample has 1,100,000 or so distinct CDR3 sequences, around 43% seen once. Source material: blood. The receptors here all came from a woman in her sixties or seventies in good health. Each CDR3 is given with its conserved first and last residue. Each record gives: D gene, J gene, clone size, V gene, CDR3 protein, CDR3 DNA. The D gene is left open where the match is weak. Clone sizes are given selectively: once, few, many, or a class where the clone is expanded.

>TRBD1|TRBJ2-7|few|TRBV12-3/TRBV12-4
CASSLRWTGISYEQYF
TGTGCCAGCAGTTTACGGTGGACAGGGATCTCCTACGAGCAGTACTTC
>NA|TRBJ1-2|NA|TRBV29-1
CSVERLRYGYTF
TGCAGCGTTGAGCGGCTGCGGTATGGCTACACCTTC
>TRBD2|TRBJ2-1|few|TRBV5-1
CASSSGLAGFSYNEQFF
TGCGCCAGCAGCTCAGGACTAGCGGGTTTCTCCTACAATGAGCAGTTCTTC
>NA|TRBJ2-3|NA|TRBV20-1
CSATFSVLSTDTQYF
TGCAGTGCTACCTTTAGCGTACTTAGCACAGATACGCAGTATTTT
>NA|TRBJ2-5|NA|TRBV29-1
CSVRRGSETQYF
TGCAGCGTGAGGAGGGGTAGCGAGACCCAGTACTTC
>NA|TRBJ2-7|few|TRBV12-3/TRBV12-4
CASTRGDEQYF
TGTGCCAGCACCCGTGGGGACGAGCAGTACTTC
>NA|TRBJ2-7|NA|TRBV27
CASSLRQNYEQYF
TGTGCCAGCAGTCTCCGACAGAACTACGAGCAGTACTTC
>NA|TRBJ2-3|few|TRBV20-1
CSALMRETFSDTQYF
TGCAGTGCCCTTATGAGGGAAACGTTTTCAGATACGCAGTATTTT
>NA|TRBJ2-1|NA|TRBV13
CASSPGALGNEQFF
TGTGCCAGCAGCCCAGGGGCCTTGGGAAATGAGCAGTTCTTC
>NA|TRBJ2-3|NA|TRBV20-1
CSASRWGEPDTQYF
TGCAGTGCTAGTAGATGGGGGGAACCAGATACGCAGTATTTT
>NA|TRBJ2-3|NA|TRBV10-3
CAISGDQEEYF
TGTGCCATCAGTGGGGACCAGGAAGAGTATTTT
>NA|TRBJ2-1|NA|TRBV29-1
CSVVQAGEQFF
TGCAGCGTTGTACAGGCGGGTGAGCAGTTCTTC
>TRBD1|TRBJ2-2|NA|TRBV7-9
CASVGVKGANTGELFF
TGTGCCAGCGTCGGGGTGAAGGGGGCCAACACCGGGGAGCTGTTTTTT
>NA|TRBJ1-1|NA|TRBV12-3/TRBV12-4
CASSLTASNTEAFF
TGTGCCAGCAGTTTGACAGCATCGAACACTGAAGCTTTCTTT
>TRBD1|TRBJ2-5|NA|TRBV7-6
CASSLGLGQGQETQYF
TGTGCCAGCAGCTTAGGTTTGGGACAGGGACAAGAGACCCAGTACTTC
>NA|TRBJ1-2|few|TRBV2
CASKGGDTGYTF
TGTGCCAGCAAGGGGGGCGACACTGGCTACACCTTC
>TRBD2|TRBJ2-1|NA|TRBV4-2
CASSQARPGGNNEQFF
TGTGCCAGCAGCCAAGCCCGCCCGGGGGGGAACAATGAGCAGTTCTTC
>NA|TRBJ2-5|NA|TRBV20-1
CSARDDLEYDQETQYF
TGCAGTGCTAGAGATGATCTTGAGTACGACCAAGAGACCCAGTACTTC
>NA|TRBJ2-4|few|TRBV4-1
CASSQELMGPRYF
TGCGCCAGCAGCCAAGAGTTGATGGGGCCCCGGTACTTC
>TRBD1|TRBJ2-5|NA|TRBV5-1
CASSFWGQDIQEQYF
TGCGCCAGCAGCTTTTGGGGACAGGATATCCAGGAGCAGTACTTC